The rows below give T cell receptor beta chains drawn from one sample of a study of Ad26.COV2.S vaccination and SARS-CoV-2 variants. The table came from immunoSEQ multiplex PCR; TCRdb's copy has only in-frame clones and leaves some out. The sample consists of about 400,000 clones, about nine tenths of them appearing once. The specimen was peripheral blood, collected in a trial of Ad26.COV2.S vaccine versus placebo. The receptors derive from a person aged 18-65 years who received the Ad26.COV2.S COVID-19 vaccine or a placebo. CDR3s include the opening cysteine and the closing phenylalanine or tryptophan. D genes are given only for firm matches. Size tells how often a clone was seen (once, few, many) or the class of an expanded clone, and some rows leave it out.

j_call clone_size d_call v_call cdr3_nt cdr3_aa
TRBJ1-3 NA NA TRBV15 TGTGCCACCAGCAGTGACAGGGGAAACACCATATATTTT CATSSDRGNTIYF
TRBJ2-7 NA TRBD1 TRBV7-3 TGTGCCAGCAGCTTACGGACAGGGGGCGAGTACGAGCAGTACTTC CASSLRTGGEYEQYF
TRBJ1-1 NA NA TRBV6-5 TGTGCCAGCAGTAAGGGGGGCCAGGGAATAGGTGAAGCTTTCTTT CASSKGGQGIGEAFF
TRBJ2-5 NA NA TRBV18 TGTGCCAGCTCATCCGGGTCGTCCCAGTACTTC CASSSGSSQYF
TRBJ2-5 NA NA TRBV6-5 TGTGCCAGCAGCCGACCCACTAAAGAGACCCAGTACTTC CASSRPTKETQYF
TRBJ2-5 NA NA TRBV11-3 TGTGCCAGCAGCCCCGACTTCCAAGAGACCCAGTACTTC CASSPDFQETQYF
TRBJ2-7 few TRBD1 TRBV3-1/TRBV3-2 TGTGCCAGCAGCCGGGGACAGGGGGGCGAGCAGTACTTC CASSRGQGGEQYF
TRBJ2-1 NA NA TRBV6-5 TGTGCCAGCAGTTACCGCGGCCACCTCTACAATGAGCAGTTCTTC CASSYRGHLYNEQFF
TRBJ2-2 NA TRBD2 TRBV3-1/TRBV3-2 TGTGCCAGCAGCCAAGAAGTACGGGAGGGTTACACCGGGGAGCTGTTTTTT CASSQEVREGYTGELFF
TRBJ2-7 once NA TRBV9 TGTGCCAGCAGCGTAGATGGAGGCAGCCACTACGAGCAGTACTTC CASSVDGGSHYEQYF
TRBJ2-1 NA TRBD1 TRBV25-1 TGTGCCAGCAGTGGACCAAGACAGGGCGCGGAGCAGTTCTTC CASSGPRQGAEQFF
TRBJ2-7 once NA TRBV5-5 TGTGCCAGCAGCTTGGCCGGAGGAGGGTCCTACGAGCAGTACTTC CASSLAGGGSYEQYF
TRBJ2-5 NA NA TRBV5-1 TGCGCCAGCAGCTTGCTGACAGAAGAGACCCAGTACTTC CASSLLTEETQYF
TRBJ2-5 NA TRBD1 TRBV13 TGTGCCAGCAGCTCGAGGGGGCCTGGGGAGACCCAGTACTTC CASSSRGPGETQYF
TRBJ2-5 NA TRBD2 TRBV2 TGTGCCAGCACCGGGGGGGGGACCCAGTACTTC CASTGGGTQYF
TRBJ2-7 NA NA TRBV28 TGTGCCAGCACCTCAAGTCGGGGGCTGTCGTTATACGAGCAGTACTTC CASTSSRGLSLYEQYF
TRBJ1-1 NA TRBD1 TRBV7-3 TGTGCCAGCAGCTGGTCGGGACAGTACACTGAAGCTTTCTTT CASSWSGQYTEAFF
TRBJ2-7 NA NA TRBV7-9 TGTGCCAGCAGCCCCAGTGGTGGGGGGCAGGACGAGCAGTACTTC CASSPSGGGQDEQYF
TRBJ2-7 NA NA TRBV28 TGTGCCAGCAGTCACCCGGGGAGCTACGAGCAGTACTTC CASSHPGSYEQYF
TRBJ2-7 NA NA TRBV5-1 TGCGCCAGCAGCCCCCGCCAGGCGAGCTCCTACGAGCAGTACTTC CASSPRQASSYEQYF
TRBJ1-1 NA NA TRBV18 TGTGCCAGCTCAGCCTTACAGAACACTGAAGCTTTCTTT CASSALQNTEAFF
TRBJ1-1 once NA TRBV9 TGTGCCAGCACCGAGGGACCGAACACTGAAGCTTTCTTT CASTEGPNTEAFF
TRBJ2-7 NA TRBD2 TRBV11-2 TGTGCCAGCAGCCTACTAGCGGGATTACACGAGCAGTACTTC CASSLLAGLHEQYF
TRBJ2-1 NA TRBD2 TRBV28 TGTGCCAGCAGTCTACCGGTGGGAGGGCCCGATGAGCAGTTCTTC CASSLPVGGPDEQFF
TRBJ2-1 NA NA TRBV11-2 TGTGCCAGCAGCTCGAGGGTAAGCTCCTACAATGAGCAGTTCTTC CASSSRVSSYNEQFF
TRBJ1-2 NA TRBD1 TRBV5-1 TGCGCCAGCAGCCCCCGACAGGGTGGTACAAATGGCTACACCTTC CASSPRQGGTNGYTF
TRBJ2-5 NA NA TRBV5-1 TGCGCCAGCAGCTTGTTGGCAGGGGCAAAGACCCAGTACTTC CASSLLAGAKTQYF
TRBJ2-3 NA NA TRBV20-1 TGCAGTGCCTCTCTGGGGGATACGCAGTATTTT CSASLGDTQYF
TRBJ1-4 NA NA TRBV15 TGTGCCACCAGCAGAGCGCGGGGGATCGATGAAAAACTGTTTTTT CATSRARGIDEKLFF
TRBJ2-5 NA TRBD1 TRBV28 TGTGCCAGCAACTCCGGACAGGGCCAAAAGACCCAGTACTTC CASNSGQGQKTQYF
TRBJ2-7 NA TRBD1 TRBV28 TGTGCCAGCAGGCCGATGACAGGGTTAGACTACGAGCAGTACTTC CASRPMTGLDYEQYF
TRBJ1-1 few NA TRBV5-3 TGTGCCAGAAGCGATTTGGGTGCTTTCTTT CARSDLGAFF
TRBJ1-5 once TRBD1 TRBV7-9 TGTGCCACCAGCACAGGGGGGGGGATGGCTCAGCCCCAGCATTTT CATSTGGGMAQPQHF
TRBJ2-1 NA NA TRBV11-2 TGTGCCAGCAGCCACCCGGAATCCCAAGGGAATGAGCAGTTCTTC CASSHPESQGNEQFF
TRBJ2-1 NA TRBD2 TRBV4-3 TGCGCCAGCAGCCAAGATGGCGGACTAGCGGACCTAAATGAGCAGTTCTTC CASSQDGGLADLNEQFF
TRBJ1-4 NA NA TRBV28 TGTGCCAGCAGTTTAGAGACGGGGGCTGGAGAAAAACTGTTTTTT CASSLETGAGEKLFF
TRBJ2-5 NA NA TRBV9 TGTGCCAGCAGCGTAGTTCCTAGCTTAGAGACCCAGTACTTC CASSVVPSLETQYF
TRBJ2-7 NA NA TRBV9 TGTGCCAGCAGCGTAGATACCAGGAGCTCCTACGAGCAGTACTTC CASSVDTRSSYEQYF
TRBJ2-1 NA NA TRBV11-2 TGTGCCAGCAGCGCCATAGGGGGGGAGGCGTCCTACAATGAGCAGTTCTTC CASSAIGGEASYNEQFF
TRBJ1-3 NA NA TRBV21-1 TGTGCCAGCAGGGGCCGCTCTGGAAACACCATATATTTT CASRGRSGNTIYF
TRBJ2-5 NA NA TRBV30 TGTGCCTGGAGACGGGGAGCGACCCAGTACTTC CAWRRGATQYF
TRBJ2-1 NA TRBD2 TRBV4-1 TGCGCCAGCAGCCAGTTAAGCGGGAGATCCTACAATGAGCAGTTCTTC CASSQLSGRSYNEQFF
TRBJ2-7 NA TRBD2 TRBV5-1 TGCGCCAGCAGCTTGGCCTTGGGGGGGTTCGAGCAGTACTTC CASSLALGGFEQYF
TRBJ1-3 NA NA TRBV28 TGTGCCAGCAGATTTAATACTGGGAACACCATATATTTT CASRFNTGNTIYF
TRBJ1-3 NA NA TRBV5-1 TGCGCCAGCAGCACCAACAAGGAGACATCTGGAAACACCATATATTTT CASSTNKETSGNTIYF
TRBJ1-3 few TRBD1 TRBV7-6 TGTGCCAGCAGCTTAATTTTCCGGACAGGGACTGGAAACACCATATATTTT CASSLIFRTGTGNTIYF